This TCR beta chain is drawn from a study of blood T cell repertoires in COVID-19 (dated by TCRdb to between 2020 and 2021). About the investigation overall: Collaborator samples came from the United States, Italy and Spain and covered acute and convalescent phases of COVID-19. The sample metadata nearly always contained a de-identified subject ID, COVID-19 status, age in years and sex. The prospective study material was composed of cDNA or gDNA derived from T cells, B-cell-depleted T cells, or PBMCs. Samples were obtained from the ongoing ImmuneRACE study (first 160 participants) and from roughly 1,300 subjects provided by 6 global collaborators. The repertoires were made available in a free public database intended to serve as a resource for research on the immune response to SARS-CoV-2. Subjects who had been exposed to COVID-19, were actively infected with it, or had recovered from it provided the deeply sampled blood TCRbeta repertoires that made up the dataset. Where available, HLA class I and class II types were obtained from metadata supplied by the sample provider rather than from assay-based typing.

Study-wide conclusions, independent of this receptor: The quantity of clinical and demographic metadata differed by source and by participant and was supplied without curation.

V trim: 5 bases; J trim: 9 bases; unmatched bases: 7. Via the germline V gene, CDR1 is SGHAT and CDR2 FQNNGV. The CDR3 runs 14 amino acids, cysteine and phenylalanine included. Kept here is only the CDR3 DNA, which spans 42 bases and is read in frame from base 1. Whole blood was collected in K2EDTA tubes by collaborating institutions according to the institutions' own protocols. Collaborator samples were shipped for TCRbeta analysis as frozen whole blood, isolated PBMCs, or DNA extracted from either sample type. TCRbeta CDR3 regions were amplified from genomic DNA by means of the immunoSEQ Assay, a bias-controlled multiplex PCR. The source study handled its data this way. Within the assay, amplification of reference gene primers was used to estimate how many nucleated cells each sample contained. To quantify the absolute abundance of each unique TCRbeta CDR3 rearrangement, sequence reads were collapsed and filtered. Productive Simpson clonality was computed per sample as the square root of Simpson's diversity index over productive rearrangements. The source is immuneACCESS, and TCRdb retained only in-frame sequences with V and J called. Part of the clones is not carried over; for the studies checked, unresolved V genes explain less than half of this, and the remainder is unexplained. That table gives V, J and clone size, and the DNA gave D and trimming. The sample includes about 36,000 clones, with around 90% observed a single time. The ten largest clones represent under 30% of the sample.

A note on this clone: The specificity of this receptor is unknown. No clone much larger than this one lies a single base away; base qualities are absent.

The sequence derives from a man aged 55 to 70 with active or convalescent COVID-19. Sequencing used peripheral blood. The V and J segments used are TRBV11-2 and TRBJ1-6; 7 nucleotides in the junction match TRBD1. The CDR3 region reads CASSLQGIISPLHF. In nucleotide form, the sequence is TGTGCCAGCAGCCTACAGGGGATTATTTCACCCCTCCACTTT. The CDR3 plus the reference TRBV11-2 and TRBJ1-6 genes for the other parts give the full variable domain: EAGVAQSPRYKIIEKRQSVAFWCNPISGHATLYWYQQILGQGPKLLIQFQNNGVVDDSQLPKDRFSAERLKGVDSTLKIQPAKLEDSAVYLCASSLQGIISPLHFGNGTRLTVT.